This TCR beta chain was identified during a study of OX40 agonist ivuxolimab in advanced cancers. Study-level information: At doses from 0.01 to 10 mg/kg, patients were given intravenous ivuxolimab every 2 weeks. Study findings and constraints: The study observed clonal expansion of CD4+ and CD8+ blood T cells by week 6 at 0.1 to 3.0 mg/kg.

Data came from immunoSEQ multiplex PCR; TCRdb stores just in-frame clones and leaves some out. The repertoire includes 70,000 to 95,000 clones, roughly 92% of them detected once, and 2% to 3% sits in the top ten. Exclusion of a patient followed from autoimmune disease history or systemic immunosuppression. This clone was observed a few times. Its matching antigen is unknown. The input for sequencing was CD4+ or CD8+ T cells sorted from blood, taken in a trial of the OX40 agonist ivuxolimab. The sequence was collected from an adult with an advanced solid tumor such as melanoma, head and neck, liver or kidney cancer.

The CDR3 DNA is TGTGCCAGTAGTATAGATCTAGGACAACCTCGCTACGAGCAGTACTTC. Translation: CASSIDLGQPRYEQYF. The V and J genes are TRBV19 and TRBJ2-7, with a possible D match to TRBD1 (5 bases). CDR1 is LNHDA and CDR2 is SQIVND in the germline V gene (reference sequence). CDR3 length: 16 residues. Trimming removed 0 bases from V and 3 bases from J, with 15 bases in between.